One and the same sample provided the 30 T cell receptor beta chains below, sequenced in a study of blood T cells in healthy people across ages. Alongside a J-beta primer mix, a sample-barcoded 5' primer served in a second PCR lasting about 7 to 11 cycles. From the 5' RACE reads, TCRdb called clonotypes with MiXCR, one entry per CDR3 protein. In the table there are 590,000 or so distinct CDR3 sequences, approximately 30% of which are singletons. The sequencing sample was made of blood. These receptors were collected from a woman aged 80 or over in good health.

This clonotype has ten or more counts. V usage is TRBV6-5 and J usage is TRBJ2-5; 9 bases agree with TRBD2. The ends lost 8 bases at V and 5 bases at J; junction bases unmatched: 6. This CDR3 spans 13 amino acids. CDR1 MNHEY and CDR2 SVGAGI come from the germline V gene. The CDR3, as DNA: TGTGCCAGCCGGACTAGCGCGGGGGAGACCCAGTACTTC. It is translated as CASRTSAGETQYF.

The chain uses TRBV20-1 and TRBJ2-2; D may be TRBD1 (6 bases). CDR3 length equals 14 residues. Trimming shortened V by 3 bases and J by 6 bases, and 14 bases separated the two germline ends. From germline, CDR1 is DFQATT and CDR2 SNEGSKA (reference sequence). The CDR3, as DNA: TGCAGTGCTAGTATGCAGGGGAAATCCGGGGAGCTGTTTTTT. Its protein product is CSASMQGKSGELFF.

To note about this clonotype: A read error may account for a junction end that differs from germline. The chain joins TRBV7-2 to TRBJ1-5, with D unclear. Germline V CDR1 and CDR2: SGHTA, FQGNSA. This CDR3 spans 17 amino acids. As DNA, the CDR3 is TGTGCCGGCAGCTTAGATGGACCGCACCGTGGCAATCAGCCCCAGCATTTT. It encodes CAGSLDGPHRGNQPQHF.

The CDR3 nucleotides are TGTGCCAGCAACGTCGTCCTGGGGGAGCTGTTTTTT. Protein: CASNVVLGELFF. This rearrangement joins TRBV2 to TRBJ2-2; D uncertain. V was cut by 7 bases and J by 8 bases, with 11 bases left in between. The CDR3 has 12 residues. Per the germline V gene, CDR1 is SNHLY and CDR2 is FYNNEI.

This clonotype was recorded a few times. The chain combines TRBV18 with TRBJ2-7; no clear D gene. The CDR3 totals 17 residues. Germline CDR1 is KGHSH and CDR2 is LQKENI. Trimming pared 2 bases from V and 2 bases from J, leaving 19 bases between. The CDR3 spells CASSPYGGFNNAYEQYF. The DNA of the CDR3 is TGTGCCAGCTCACCATATGGTGGGTTTAACAACGCCTACGAGCAGTACTTC.

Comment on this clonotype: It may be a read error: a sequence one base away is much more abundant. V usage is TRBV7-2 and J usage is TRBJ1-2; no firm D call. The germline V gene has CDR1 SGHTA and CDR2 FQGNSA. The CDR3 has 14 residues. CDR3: CACSLDLQGYGYTF. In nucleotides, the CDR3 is TGTGCCTGCAGCTTAGATCTCCAAGGATATGGCTACACCTTC.

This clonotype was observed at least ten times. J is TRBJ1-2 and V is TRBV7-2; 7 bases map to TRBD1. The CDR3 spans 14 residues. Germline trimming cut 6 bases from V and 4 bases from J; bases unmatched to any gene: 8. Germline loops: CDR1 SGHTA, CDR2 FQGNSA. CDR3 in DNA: TGTGCCAGCAGTGACAGGGTTAAGGGCTATGGCTACACCTTC. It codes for CASSDRVKGYGYTF.

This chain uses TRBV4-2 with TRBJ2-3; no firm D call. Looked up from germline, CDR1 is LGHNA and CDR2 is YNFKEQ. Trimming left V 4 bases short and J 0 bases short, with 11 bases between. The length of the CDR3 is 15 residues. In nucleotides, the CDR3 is TGTGCCAGCAGCCCCCTCTACAATAGCACAGATACGCAGTATTTT. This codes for CASSPLYNSTDTQYF.

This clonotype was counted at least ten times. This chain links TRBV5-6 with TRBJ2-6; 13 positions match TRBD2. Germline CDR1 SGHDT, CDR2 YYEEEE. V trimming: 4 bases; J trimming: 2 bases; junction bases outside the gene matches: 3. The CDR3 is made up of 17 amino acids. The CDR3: CASSALAGGPGANVLTF. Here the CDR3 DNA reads TGTGCCAGCAGCGCACTAGCGGGGGGGCCTGGGGCCAACGTCCTGACTTTC. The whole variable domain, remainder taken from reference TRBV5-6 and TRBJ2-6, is DAGVTQSPTHLIKTRGQQVTLRCSPKSGHDTVSWYQQALGQGPQFIFQYYEEEERQRGNFPDRFSGHQFPNYSSELNVNALLLGDSALYLCASSALAGGPGANVLTFGAGSRLTVL.

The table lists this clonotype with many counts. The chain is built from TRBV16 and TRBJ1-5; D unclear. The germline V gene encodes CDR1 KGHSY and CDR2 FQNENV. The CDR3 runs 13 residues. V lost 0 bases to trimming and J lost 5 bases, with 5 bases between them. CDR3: CASSQSVHQPQHF. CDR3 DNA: TGTGCCAGCAGCCAATCCGTACATCAGCCCCAGCATTTT.

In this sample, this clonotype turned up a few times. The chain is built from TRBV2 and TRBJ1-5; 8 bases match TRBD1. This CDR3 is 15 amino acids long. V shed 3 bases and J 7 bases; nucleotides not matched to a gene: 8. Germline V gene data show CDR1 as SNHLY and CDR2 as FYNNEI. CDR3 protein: CASSDQGAGGQPQHF. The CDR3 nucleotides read TGTGCCAGCAGTGATCAGGGGGCAGGAGGGCAGCCCCAGCATTTT.

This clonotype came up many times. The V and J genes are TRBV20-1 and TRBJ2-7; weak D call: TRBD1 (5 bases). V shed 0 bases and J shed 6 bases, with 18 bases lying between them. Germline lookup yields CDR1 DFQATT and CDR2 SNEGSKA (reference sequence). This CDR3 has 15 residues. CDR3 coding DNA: TGCAGTGCTAGAGAATTCGGCAGGGATACCGTCGAGCAGTACTTC. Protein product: CSAREFGRDTVEQYF.

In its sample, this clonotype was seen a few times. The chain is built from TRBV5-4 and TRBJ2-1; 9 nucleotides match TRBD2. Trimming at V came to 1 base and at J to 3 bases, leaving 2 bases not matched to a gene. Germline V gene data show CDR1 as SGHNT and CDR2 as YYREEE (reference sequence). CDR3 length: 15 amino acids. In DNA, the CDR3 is TGTGCCAGCAGCTTGACTAGCGGGTACTACAATGAGCAGTTCTTC. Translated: CASSLTSGYYNEQFF.

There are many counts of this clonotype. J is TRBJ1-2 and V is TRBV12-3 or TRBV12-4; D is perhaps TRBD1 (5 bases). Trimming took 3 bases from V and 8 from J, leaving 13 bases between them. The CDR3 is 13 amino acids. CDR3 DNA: TGTGCCAGCAGTTTTGAAGGGGTAGGGGGCTACACCTTC. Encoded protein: CASSFEGVGGYTF.

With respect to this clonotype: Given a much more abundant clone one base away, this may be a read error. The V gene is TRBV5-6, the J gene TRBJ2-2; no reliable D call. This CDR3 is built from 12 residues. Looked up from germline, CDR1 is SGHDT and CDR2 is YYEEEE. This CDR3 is CACSLVTGELFF. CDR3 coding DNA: TGTGCCTGCAGCTTGGTTACCGGGGAGCTGTTTTTT.

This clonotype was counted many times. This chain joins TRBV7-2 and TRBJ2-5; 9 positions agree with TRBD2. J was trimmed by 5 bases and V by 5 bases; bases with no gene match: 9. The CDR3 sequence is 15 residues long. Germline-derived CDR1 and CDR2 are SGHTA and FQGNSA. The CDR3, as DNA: TGTGCCAGCAGCCCCAGGGCGGGGGGGCCTGAGACCCAGTACTTC. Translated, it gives CASSPRAGGPETQYF.

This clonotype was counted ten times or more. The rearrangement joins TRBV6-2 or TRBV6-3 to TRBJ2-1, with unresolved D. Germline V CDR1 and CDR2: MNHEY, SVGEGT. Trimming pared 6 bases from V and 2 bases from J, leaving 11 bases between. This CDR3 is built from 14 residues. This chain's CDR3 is CASSLSPAYNEQFF. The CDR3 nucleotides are TGTGCCAGCAGCTTATCCCCCGCCTACAATGAGCAGTTCTTC.

The CDR3 DNA reads as TGTGCCAGCAGCTTATCGAGGACTAGGGATACAGATACGCAGTATTTT. Encoded protein: CASSLSRTRDTDTQYF. The J gene is TRBJ2-3, the V gene TRBV11-3; 7 bases fit TRBD2. Germline CDR1 reads SGHNT; CDR2 reads YENEEA. Trimming at V came to 2 bases and at J to 3 bases, leaving 8 bases not matched to a gene. This CDR3 comprises 16 residues.

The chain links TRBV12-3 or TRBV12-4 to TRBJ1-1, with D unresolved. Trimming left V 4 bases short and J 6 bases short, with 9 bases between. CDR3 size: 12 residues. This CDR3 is CASSSGSPEAFF. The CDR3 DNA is TGTGCCAGCAGTTCCGGGTCCCCTGAAGCTTTCTTT.

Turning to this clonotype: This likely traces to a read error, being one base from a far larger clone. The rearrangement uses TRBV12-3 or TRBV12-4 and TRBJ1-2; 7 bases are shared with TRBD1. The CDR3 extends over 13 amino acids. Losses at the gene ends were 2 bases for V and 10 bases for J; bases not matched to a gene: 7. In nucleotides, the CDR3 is TGTGCCAGCAGTTTAAGGCAGGGGGATGACTACACCTTC. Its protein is CASSLRQGDDYTF.

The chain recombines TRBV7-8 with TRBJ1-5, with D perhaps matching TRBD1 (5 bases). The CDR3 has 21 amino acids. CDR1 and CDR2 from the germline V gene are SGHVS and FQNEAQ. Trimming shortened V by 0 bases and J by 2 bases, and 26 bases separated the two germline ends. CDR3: CASSLARGPPNIFAGNQPQHF. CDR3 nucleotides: TGTGCCAGCAGCTTAGCGCGGGGACCCCCGAATATATTTGCTGGCAATCAGCCCCAGCATTTT.

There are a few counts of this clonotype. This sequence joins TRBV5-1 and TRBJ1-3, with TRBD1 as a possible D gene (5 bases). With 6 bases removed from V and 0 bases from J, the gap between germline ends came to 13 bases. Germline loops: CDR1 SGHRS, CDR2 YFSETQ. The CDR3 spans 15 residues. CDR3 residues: CASTQNRISGNTIYF. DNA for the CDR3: TGCGCCAGCACCCAAAACAGGATCTCTGGAAACACCATATATTTT.

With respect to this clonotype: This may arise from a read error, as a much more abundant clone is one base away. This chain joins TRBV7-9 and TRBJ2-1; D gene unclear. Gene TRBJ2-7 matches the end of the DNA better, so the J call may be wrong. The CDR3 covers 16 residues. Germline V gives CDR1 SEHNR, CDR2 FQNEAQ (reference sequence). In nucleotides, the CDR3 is TGTGCCAGCAGCTTAGTCGGATCCCCTTCCTACAATGAGCAGTACTTC. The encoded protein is CASSLVGSPSYNEQYF.

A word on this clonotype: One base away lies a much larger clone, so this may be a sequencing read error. CDR3 in amino acids: CASSVETQYF. The CDR3 coding sequence is TGTGCCAGCAGTGTAGAGACCCAGTACTTC. The chain employs TRBV2 and TRBJ2-5; no reliable D call. V lost 4 bases and J lost 4, with 1 base in between. This CDR3 is built from 10 residues. Germline lookup yields CDR1 SNHLY and CDR2 FYNNEI.

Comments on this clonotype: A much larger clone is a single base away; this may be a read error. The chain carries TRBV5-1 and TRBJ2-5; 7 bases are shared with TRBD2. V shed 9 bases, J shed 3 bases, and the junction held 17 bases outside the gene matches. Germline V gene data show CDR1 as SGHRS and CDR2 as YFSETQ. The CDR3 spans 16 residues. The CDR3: CANWSGLTDRKETQYF. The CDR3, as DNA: TGCGCCAACTGGTCGGGACTAACCGATAGGAAAGAGACCCAGTACTTC.

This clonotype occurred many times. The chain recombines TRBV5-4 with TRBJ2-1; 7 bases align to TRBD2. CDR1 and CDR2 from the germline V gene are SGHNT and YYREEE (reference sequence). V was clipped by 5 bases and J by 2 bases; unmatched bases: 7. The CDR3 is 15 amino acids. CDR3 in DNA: TGTGCCAGCAGTCTAATGGGGGGGGCCTACAATGAGCAGTTCTTC. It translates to CASSLMGGAYNEQFF.

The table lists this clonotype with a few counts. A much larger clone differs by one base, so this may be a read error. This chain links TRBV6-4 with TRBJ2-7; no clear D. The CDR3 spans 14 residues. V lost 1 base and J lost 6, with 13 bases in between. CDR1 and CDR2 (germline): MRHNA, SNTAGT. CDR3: CASSDFSTGSEQYF. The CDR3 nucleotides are TGTGCCAGCAGTGACTTCTCTACTGGCAGCGAGCAGTACTTC.

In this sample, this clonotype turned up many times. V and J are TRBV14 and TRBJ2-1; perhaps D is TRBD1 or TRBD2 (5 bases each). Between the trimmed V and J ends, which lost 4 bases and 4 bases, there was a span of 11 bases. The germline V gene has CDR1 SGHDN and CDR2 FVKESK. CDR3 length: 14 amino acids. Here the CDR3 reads CASSRLRQYNEQFF. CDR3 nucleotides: TGTGCCAGCAGCCGACTACGACAGTACAATGAGCAGTTCTTC.

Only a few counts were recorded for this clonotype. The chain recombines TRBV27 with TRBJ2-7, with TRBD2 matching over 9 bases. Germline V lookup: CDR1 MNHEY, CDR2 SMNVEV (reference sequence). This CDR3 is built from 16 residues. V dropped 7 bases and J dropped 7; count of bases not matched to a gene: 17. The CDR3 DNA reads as TGTGCCAGCAACCCCTCGGGACTAGCAGGCTACAATGAGCAGTACTTC. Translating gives CASNPSGLAGYNEQYF.

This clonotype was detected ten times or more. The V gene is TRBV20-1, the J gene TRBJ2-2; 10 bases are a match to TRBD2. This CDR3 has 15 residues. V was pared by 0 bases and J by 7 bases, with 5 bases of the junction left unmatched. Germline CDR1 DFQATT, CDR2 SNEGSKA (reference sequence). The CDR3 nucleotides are TGCAGTGCTAGAGAAGCTAGCGGGGGAGACGGGGAGCTGTTTTTT. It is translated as CSAREASGGDGELFF.